This T cell receptor (beta chain) comes out of a study of CD8 T cells in Susac syndrome. Study-wide background: Within the group of sequenced Susac syndrome patients, 5 or 6 had active disease and about eight were in remission.

Overall study results and limits: The authors acknowledged that their TCR sequencing and HLA analysis involved a relatively small number of individuals.

With 7 bases removed from V and 7 bases from J, the gap between germline ends came to 17 bases. The CDR3 has 13 amino acids. Looked up from germline, CDR1 is SQVTM and CDR2 is ANQGSEA. As to this clonotype: The antigen is undetermined.

Negative isolation yielded CD4+ and CD8+ T cells, and FACS enriched TEMRA cells. Random hexamers primed reverse transcription of about 0.45 to 1 ug RNA. The amplification used immunoSEQ multiplex PCR on TCR beta CDR3; it spanned 54 Vbeta and 13 Jbeta. TCRdb reanalysed the immunoSEQ multiplex PCR reads using MiXCR and keeps one entry per CDR3 protein. The sample carries approximately 210,000 distinct CDR3 sequences, 85% to 95% recorded once. The chain carries TRBV29-1 and TRBJ2-1, with D perhaps given as TRBD1 or TRBD2 (5 bases each). Sequenced sample: CD4+ T cells from PBMCs. The TCR was taken from a human donor with Susac syndrome. The CDR3 DNA is TGCAGCGCTTCCAGGGACGCCAGGAATGAGCAGTTCTTC. Its protein is CSASRDARNEQFF.